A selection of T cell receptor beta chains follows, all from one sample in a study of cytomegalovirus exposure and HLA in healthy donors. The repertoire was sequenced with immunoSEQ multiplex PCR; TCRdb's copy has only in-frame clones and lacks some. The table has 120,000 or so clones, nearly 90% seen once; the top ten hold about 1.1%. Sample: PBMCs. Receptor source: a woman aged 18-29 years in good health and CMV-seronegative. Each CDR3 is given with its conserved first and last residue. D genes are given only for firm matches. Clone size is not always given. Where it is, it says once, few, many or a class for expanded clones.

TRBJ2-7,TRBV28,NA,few,TGTGCCAGCAGTTTAGGTCCCAGCGGGCAGTACTTC,CASSLGPSGQYF
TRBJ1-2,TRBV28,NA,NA,TGTGCCAGCAGTTTCCCGTACAGGGAGGGAAGTCGCTATGGCTACACCTTC,CASSFPYREGSRYGYTF
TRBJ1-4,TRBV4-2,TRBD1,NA,TGTGCCAGCAGCCAAGATTTCACACAGGGGCAGGAAAAACTGTTTTTT,CASSQDFTQGQEKLFF
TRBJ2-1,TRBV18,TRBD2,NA,TGTGCCAGCTCACCACCGGGACTAGCGGCAAGGAATGAGCAGTTCTTC,CASSPPGLAARNEQFF
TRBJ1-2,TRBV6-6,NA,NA,TGTGCCAGCAGTTACTTCGAGTCCGATGGCTACACCTTC,CASSYFESDGYTF
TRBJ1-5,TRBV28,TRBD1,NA,TGTGCCAGCAGCTTAGACAGGGACCGATACTATAGCAATCAGCCCCAGCATTTT,CASSLDRDRYYSNQPQHF
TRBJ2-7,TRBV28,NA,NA,TGTGCCAGCAGTCAACCGGACTTCCTTGCCGGGCAGTACTTC,CASSQPDFLAGQYF
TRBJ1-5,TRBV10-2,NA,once,TGCGCCAGCAGTGAGTCGAGTAGCAATACGCCCCAGCATTTT,CASSESSSNTPQHF
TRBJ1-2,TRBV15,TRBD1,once,TGTGCCACCAGCAGAGACCAGACAGGGGGCTGGTATGGCTACACCTTC,CATSRDQTGGWYGYTF
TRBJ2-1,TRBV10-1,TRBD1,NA,TGCGCCAGCAGTGATCCCAGGGGGTCCTACAATGAGCAGTTCTTC,CASSDPRGSYNEQFF
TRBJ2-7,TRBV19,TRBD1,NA,TGTGCCAGTACCGGAGACAGGGGGCTCTACGAGCAGTACTTC,CASTGDRGLYEQYF
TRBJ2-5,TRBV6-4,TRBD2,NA,TGTGCCAGCAGTAGACTAGCGGAAGAGACCCAGTACTTC,CASSRLAEETQYF
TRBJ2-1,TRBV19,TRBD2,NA,TGTGCCAGTAGTATGGGACTAGCGGTTTACAATGAGCAGTTCTTC,CASSMGLAVYNEQFF
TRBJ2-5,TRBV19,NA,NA,TGTGCCAGTAGTATCTCCGTCTCCCAAGAGACCCAGTACTTC,CASSISVSQETQYF